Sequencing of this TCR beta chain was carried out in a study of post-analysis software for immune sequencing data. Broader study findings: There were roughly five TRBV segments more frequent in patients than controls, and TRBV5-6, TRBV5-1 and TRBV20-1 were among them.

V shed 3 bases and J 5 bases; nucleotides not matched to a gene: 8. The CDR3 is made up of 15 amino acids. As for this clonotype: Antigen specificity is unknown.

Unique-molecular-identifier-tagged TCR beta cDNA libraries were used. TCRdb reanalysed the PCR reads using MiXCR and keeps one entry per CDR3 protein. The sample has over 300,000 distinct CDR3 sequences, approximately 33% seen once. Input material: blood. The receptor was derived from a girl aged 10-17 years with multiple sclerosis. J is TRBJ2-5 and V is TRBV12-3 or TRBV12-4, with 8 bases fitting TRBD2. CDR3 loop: CASSFGLALGETQYF. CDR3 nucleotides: TGTGCCAGCAGTTTTGGACTAGCTTTGGGCGAGACCCAGTACTTC.